This T cell receptor (beta chain) is from a study of beta chain features in type 1 diabetes. Findings and limits, study-wide: Cells with high TCR expression could be over-represented when cDNA is sequenced.

The study reverse transcribed the entire isolated RNA, so it sequenced expressed TCRB transcripts. About 3.57 million reads per sample were averaged for naive, central memory and regulatory samples. TCRdb keeps only in-frame clones here, not all; method: immunoSEQ multiplex PCR. Of 450,000 or so clones listed, about an eighth were seen once; the top ten hold over 0.035%. The CDR3 contains 15 residues. Germline trimming cut 4 bases from V and 2 bases from J; bases unmatched to any gene: 8. In germline, CDR1 is SGDLS, CDR2 YYNGEE. This clone was observed a few times. Antigen: not known. This TCR was recovered from a woman between 18 and 30 years old in good health. The chain recombines TRBV9 with TRBJ2-5, with 7 bases matching TRBD2. The sample consisted of naive CD4+ T cells from blood. The CDR3, as DNA: TGTGCCAGCAGCCCCCGCCCGCGGGGGCAAGAGACCCAGTACTTC. As protein: CASSPRPRGQETQYF.